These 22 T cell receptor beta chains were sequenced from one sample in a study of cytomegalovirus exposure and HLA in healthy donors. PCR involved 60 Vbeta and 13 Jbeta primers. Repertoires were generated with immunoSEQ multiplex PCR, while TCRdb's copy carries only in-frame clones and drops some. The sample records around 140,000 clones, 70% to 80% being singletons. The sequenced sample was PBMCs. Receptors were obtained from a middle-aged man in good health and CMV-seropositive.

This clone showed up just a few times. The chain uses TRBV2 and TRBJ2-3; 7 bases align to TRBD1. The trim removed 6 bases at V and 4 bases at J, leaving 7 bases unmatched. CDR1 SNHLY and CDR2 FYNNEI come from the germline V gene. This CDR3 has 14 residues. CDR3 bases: TGTGCCAGCAGCAGACAGGGTTCCCCAGATACGCAGTATTTT. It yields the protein CASSRQGSPDTQYF. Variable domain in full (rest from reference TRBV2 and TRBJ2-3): EPEVTQTPSHQVTQMGQEVILRCVPISNHLYFYWYRQILGQKVEFLVSFYNNEISEKSEIFDDQFSVERPDGSNFTLKIRSTKLEDSAMYFCASSRQGSPDTQYFGPGTRLTVL.

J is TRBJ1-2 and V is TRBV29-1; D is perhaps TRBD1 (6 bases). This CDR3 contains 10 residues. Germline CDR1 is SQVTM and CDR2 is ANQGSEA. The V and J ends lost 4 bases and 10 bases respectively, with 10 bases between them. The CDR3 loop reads CSVGTAVYTF. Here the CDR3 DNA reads TGCAGCGTTGGGACAGCCGTCTACACCTTC.

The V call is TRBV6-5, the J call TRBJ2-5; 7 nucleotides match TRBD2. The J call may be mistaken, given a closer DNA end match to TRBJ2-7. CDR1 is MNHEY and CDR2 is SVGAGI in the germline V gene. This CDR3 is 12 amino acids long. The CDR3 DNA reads TGTGCCAGCTCCCAGACTAGCCACGAGCAGTACTTC. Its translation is CASSQTSHEQYF.

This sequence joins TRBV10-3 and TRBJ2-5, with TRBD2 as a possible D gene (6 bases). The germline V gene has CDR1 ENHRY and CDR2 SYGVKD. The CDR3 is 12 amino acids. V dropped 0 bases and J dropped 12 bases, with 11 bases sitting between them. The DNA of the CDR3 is TGTGCCATCAGTGAGTCGGGGGGACCAGAGTACTTC. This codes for CAISESGGPEYF.

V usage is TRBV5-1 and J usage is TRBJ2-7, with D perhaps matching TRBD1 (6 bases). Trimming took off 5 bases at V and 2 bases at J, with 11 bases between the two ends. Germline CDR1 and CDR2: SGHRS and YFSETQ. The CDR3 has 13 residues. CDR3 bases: TGCGCCAGCAGTGAGGGGGAAACCTACGAGCAGTACTTC. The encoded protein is CASSEGETYEQYF.

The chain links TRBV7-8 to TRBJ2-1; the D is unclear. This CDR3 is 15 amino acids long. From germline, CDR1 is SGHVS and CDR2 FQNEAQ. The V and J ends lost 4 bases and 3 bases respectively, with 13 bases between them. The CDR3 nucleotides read TGTGCCAGCAGCTCCTCGCACTCGAACTACAATGAGCAGTTCTTC. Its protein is CASSSSHSNYNEQFF.

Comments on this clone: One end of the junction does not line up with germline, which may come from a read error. CDR3 sequence (DNA): TGTGTCAGCACCCTAGCGGGAGGTGATGAGCAGTTCTTC. This codes for CVSTLAGGDEQFF. This sequence joins TRBV11-2 and TRBJ2-1; 11 nucleotides match TRBD2. Germline V gene lookup returns CDR1 SGHAT and CDR2 FQNNGV. The CDR3 covers 13 residues.

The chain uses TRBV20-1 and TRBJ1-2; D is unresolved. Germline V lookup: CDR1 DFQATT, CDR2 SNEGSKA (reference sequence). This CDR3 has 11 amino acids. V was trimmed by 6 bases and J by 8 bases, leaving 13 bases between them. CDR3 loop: CSADPPGGYTF. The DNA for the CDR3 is TGCAGTGCCGACCCCCCGGGGGGCTACACCTTC.

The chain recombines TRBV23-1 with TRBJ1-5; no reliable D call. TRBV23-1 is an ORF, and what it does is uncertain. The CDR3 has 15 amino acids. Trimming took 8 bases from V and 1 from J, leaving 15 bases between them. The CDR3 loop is CASYPQYGSNQPQHF. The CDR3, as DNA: TGCGCCAGCTACCCTCAATACGGGAGCAATCAGCCCCAGCATTTT.

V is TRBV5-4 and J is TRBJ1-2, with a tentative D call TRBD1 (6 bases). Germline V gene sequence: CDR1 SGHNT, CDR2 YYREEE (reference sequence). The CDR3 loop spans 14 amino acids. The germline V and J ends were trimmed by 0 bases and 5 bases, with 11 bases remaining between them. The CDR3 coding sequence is TGTGCCAGCAGCTTGGCCGGACAGCGATATGGCTACACCTTC. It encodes CASSLAGQRYGYTF. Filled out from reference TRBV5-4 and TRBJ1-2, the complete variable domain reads ETGVTQSPTHLIKTRGQQVTLRCSSQSGHNTVSWYQQALGQGPQFIFQYYREEENGRGNFPPRFSGLQFPNYSSELNVNALELDDSALYLCASSLAGQRYGYTFGSGTRLTVV.

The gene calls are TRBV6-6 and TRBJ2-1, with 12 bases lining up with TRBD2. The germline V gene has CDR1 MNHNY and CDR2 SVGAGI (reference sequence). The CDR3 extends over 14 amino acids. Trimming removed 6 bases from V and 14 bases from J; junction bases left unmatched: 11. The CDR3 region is CASRGLAGGKIKFF. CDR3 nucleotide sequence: TGTGCCAGCAGGGGGCTAGCGGGAGGGAAGATAAAGTTCTTC.

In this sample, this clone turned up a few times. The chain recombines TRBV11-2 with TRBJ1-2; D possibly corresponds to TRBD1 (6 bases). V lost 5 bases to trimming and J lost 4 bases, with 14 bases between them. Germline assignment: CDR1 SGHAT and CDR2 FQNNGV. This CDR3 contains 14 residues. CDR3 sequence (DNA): TGTGCCAGCAGCCCAGGGGCGGGGGCCTATGGCTACACCTTC. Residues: CASSPGAGAYGYTF.

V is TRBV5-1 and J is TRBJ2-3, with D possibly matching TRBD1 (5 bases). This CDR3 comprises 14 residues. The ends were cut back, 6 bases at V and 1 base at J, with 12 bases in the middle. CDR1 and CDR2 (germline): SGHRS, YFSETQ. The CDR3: CASTREVGTDTQYF. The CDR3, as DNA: TGCGCCAGCACCAGGGAAGTCGGCACAGATACGCAGTATTTT.

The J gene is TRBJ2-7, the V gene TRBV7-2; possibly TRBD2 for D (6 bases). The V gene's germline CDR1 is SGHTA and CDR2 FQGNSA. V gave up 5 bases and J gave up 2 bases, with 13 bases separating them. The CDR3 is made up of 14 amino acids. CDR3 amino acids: CASSPNSGPYEQYF. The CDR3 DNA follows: TGTGCCAGCAGCCCCAATAGCGGACCCTACGAGCAGTACTTC.

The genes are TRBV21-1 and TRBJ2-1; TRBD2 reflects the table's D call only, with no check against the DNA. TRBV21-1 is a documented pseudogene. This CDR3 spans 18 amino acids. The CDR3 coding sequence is TGTGCCAGCAGCAAAGAGACTAGCGGGAGTTGGGGAGTCTCTGAGCAGTTCTTC. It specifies CASSKETSGSWGVSEQFF.

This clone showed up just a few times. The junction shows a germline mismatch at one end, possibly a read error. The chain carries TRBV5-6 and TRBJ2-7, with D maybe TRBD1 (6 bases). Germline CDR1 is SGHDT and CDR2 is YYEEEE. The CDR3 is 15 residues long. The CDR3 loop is CASRLGRGTTSEQYF. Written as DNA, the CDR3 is TGTGCCAGCAGATTGGGCAGGGGTACAACGAGCGAGCAGTACTTC.

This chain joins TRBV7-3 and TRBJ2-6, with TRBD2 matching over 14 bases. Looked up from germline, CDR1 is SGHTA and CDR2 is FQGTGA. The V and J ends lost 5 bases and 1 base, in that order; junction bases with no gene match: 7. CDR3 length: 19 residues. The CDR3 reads CASSPRLAGGGSGANVLTF. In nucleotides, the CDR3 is TGTGCCAGCAGCCCCAGACTAGCGGGAGGGGGGTCTGGGGCCAACGTCCTGACTTTC. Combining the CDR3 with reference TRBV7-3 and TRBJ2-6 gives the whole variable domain GAGVSQTPSNKVTEKGKYVELRCDPISGHTALYWYRQSLGQGPEFLIYFQGTGAADDSGLPNDRFFAVRPEGSVSTLKIQRTERGDSAVYLCASSPRLAGGGSGANVLTFGAGSRLTVL.

The CDR3 loop is CASSVGVLAKEWQFF. The CDR3 DNA reads as TGTGCCAGCAGCGTAGGTGTACTAGCGAAGGAATGGCAGTTCTTC. The rearrangement links TRBV9 to TRBJ2-1; 7 bases agree with TRBD2. Germline V gene data show CDR1 as SGDLS and CDR2 as YYNGEE. CDR3 length: 15 residues. After removal of 0 bases from V and 12 bases from J, the junction contained 12 bases not matched to a gene.

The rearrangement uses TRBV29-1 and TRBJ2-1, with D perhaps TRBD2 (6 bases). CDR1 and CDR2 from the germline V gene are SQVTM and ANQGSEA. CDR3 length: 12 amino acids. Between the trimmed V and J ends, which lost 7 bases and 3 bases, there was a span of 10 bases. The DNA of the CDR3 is TGCAGCGGGCGGGATCACTACAATGAGCAGTTCTTC. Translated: CSGRDHYNEQFF.

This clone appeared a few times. CDR3 sequence reads: CASSQEPVYRVGLGGYTF. CDR3 coding DNA: TGCGCCAGCAGCCAAGAGCCCGTATACAGGGTTGGCTTGGGAGGCTACACCTTC. The gene calls are TRBV4-1 and TRBJ1-2, with D tentatively TRBD1 (6 bases). The CDR3 spans 18 residues. V lost 0 bases, J lost 8 bases, and 25 bases lay in between. CDR1 and CDR2 (germline): MGHRA, YSYEKL.

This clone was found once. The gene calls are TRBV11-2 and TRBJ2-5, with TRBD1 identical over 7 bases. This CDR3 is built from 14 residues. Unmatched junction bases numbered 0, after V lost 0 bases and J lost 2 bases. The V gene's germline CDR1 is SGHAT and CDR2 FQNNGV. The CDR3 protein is CASSLETGQETQYF. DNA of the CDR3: TGTGCCAGCAGCTTAGAGACAGGGCAAGAGACCCAGTACTTC.

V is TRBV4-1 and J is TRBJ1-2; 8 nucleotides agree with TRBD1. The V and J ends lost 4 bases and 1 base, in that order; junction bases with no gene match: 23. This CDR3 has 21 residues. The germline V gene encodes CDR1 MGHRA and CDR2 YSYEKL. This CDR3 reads CASSPSPDRATRLYYNYGYTF. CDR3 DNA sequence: TGCGCCAGCAGCCCCTCTCCGGACAGGGCAACCCGACTATATTATAACTATGGCTACACCTTC.